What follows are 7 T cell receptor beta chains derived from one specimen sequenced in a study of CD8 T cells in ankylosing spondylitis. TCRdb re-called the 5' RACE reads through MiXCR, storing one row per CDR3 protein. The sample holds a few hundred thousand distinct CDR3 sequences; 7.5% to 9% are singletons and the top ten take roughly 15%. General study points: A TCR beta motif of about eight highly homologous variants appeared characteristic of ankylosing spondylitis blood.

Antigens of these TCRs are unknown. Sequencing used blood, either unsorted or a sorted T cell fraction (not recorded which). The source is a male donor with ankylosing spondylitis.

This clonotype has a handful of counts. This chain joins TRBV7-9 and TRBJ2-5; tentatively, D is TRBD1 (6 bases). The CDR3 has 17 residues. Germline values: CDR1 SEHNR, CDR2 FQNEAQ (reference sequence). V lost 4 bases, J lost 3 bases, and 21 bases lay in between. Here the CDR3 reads CASSSTKETGWEETQYF. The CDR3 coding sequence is TGTGCCAGCAGCTCCACCAAAGAGACAGGATGGGAAGAGACCCAGTACTTC.

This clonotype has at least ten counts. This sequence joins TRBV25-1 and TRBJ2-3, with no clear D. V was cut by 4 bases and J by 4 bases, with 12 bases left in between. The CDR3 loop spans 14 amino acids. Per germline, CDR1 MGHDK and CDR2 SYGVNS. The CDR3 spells CASSGGSGADTQYF. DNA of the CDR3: TGTGCCAGCAGTGGAGGCAGTGGCGCAGATACGCAGTATTTT.

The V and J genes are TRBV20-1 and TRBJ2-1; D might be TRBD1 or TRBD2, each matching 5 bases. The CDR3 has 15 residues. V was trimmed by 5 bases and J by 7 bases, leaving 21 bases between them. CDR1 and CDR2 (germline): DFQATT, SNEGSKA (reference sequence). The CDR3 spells CSAAMGPFQQNEQFF. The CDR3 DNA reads TGCAGTGCTGCTATGGGACCATTCCAACAAAATGAGCAGTTCTTC.

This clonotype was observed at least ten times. CDR3 DNA: TGTGCCATCAGCCCCGGGACAGGGTTATTGGTGAACACCGGGGAGCTGTTTTTT. Translating it yields CAISPGTGLLVNTGELFF. The chain combines TRBV10-3 with TRBJ2-2, with 9 bases that match TRBD1. Per germline, CDR1 ENHRY and CDR2 SYGVKD. The J segment lost 1 base and the V segment lost 6 bases, leaving 12 bases of the junction unmatched. This CDR3 region has 18 residues.

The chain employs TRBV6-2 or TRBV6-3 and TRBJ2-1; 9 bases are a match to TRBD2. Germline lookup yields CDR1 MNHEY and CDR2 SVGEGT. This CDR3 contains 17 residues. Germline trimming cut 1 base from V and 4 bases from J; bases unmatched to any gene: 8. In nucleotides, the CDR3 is TGTGCCAGCAGTTACTATTCAGCGGGAGGATGGTACAATGAGCAGTTCTTC. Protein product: CASSYYSAGGWYNEQFF.

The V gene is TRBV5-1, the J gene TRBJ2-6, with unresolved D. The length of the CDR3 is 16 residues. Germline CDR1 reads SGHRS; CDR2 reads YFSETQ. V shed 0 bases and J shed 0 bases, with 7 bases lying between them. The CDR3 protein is CASSLGAVSGANVLTF. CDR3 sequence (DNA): TGCGCCAGCAGCTTGGGGGCCGTCTCTGGGGCCAACGTCCTGACTTTC.

CDR3 sequence: CASSNRLVTDTQYF. CDR3 nucleotide sequence: TGTGCCAGCAGCAATCGGCTAGTTACAGATACGCAGTATTTT. The chain employs TRBV21-1 and TRBJ2-3. TRBV21-1 is a pseudogene locus. The CDR3 length is 14 residues.